This T cell receptor beta chain derives from a study of blood T cell repertoires in COVID-19 (TCRdb year 2020). Describing the broader study: Collaborator samples came from the United States, Italy and Spain and covered acute and convalescent phases of COVID-19. Subjects who had been exposed to COVID-19, were actively infected with it, or had recovered from it provided the deeply sampled blood TCRbeta repertoires that made up the dataset. The material from the prospective study consisted of cDNA or gDNA derived from T cells, B-cell-depleted T cells, or PBMCs. The repertoires were released in a freely available public database meant as a resource for research on the immune response to SARS-CoV-2. Samples were obtained from the ongoing ImmuneRACE study (first 160 participants) and from 1,200 or so subjects provided by 6 global collaborators. Where available, HLA class I and class II types were obtained from metadata supplied by the sample provider rather than from assay-based typing. A de-identified subject ID, COVID-19 status, age in years and sex were almost always included in the sample metadata.

As for this clone: Its binding antigen is unknown. Relative to the germline gene, one junction end is altered; a read error may explain this.

The CDR3 covers 17 residues, taking in both the cysteine and the phenylalanine. This entry keeps only the CDR3 DNA: 51 bases, framed from base 1. Overall results and qualifications from the work: The quantity of clinical and demographic metadata differed by source and by participant and was supplied without curation.

Participants in the prospective study were enrolled through a virtual design, were aged roughly 18 to 95 years, and lived in about 25 United States geographic areas. In the prospective study, cohorts were assigned on the basis of participant-reported clinical history obtained from a screening survey and a study questionnaire. In the prospective study, whole blood, serum and a nasopharyngeal or oropharyngeal swab were collected from each participant by mobile phlebotomists. Participants in the prospective study had the option to provide additional blood draws and questionnaires over a roughly two-month period. Prospective study blood samples were shipped either frozen or at room temperature before DNA extraction. TCRbeta CDR3 regions were amplified from genomic DNA using the immunoSEQ Assay, a bias-controlled multiplex PCR. For the original study's pipeline: Within the assay, amplification of reference gene primers was used to estimate how many nucleated cells each sample contained. Sequence reads were collapsed and filtered to measure the absolute abundance of every unique TCRbeta CDR3 rearrangement. Productive Simpson clonality was computed per sample as the square root of Simpson's diversity index over productive rearrangements. Sourced from immuneACCESS, this table was stored by TCRdb with only in-frame sequences that have V and J called. A share of the clones is absent; for the studies checked, an unresolved V gene accounts for under half, and the remainder has no known explanation. V, J and clone size are taken as reported in that table, and D and trimming were inferred from the DNA itself. The sample table records about 400,000 clones; 88% of these occur just once. Together, the top ten hold around 1.9% of the sample.

The rearranged segments are TRBV5-3 and TRBJ2-2, and TRBD1 aligns with 9 junction nucleotides. TRBV5-3 is noted as an ORF with a role that remains uncertain. The TCR originated in a woman aged 40 to 49 with acute COVID-19. Sequencing input: PBMCs or T cells enriched from blood (not recorded which). The CDR3 loop reads CVRSPNRGLPLGGELFF. The sequence in DNA is TGTGTCAGATCCCCTAACAGGGGGCTGCCCCTTGGGGGGGAGCTGTTTTTT.